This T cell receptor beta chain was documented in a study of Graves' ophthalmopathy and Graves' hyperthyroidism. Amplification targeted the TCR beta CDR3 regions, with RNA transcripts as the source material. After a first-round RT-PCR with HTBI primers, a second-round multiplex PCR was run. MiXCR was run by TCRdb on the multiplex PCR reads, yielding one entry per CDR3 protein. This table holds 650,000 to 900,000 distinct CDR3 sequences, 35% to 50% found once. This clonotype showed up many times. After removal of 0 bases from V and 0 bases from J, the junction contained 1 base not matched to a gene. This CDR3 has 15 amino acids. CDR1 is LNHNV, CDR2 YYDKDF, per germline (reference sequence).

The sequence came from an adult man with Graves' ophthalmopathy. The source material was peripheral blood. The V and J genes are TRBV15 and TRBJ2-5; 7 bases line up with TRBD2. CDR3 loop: CATSRDSGHQETQYF. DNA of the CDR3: TGTGCCACCAGCAGAGATAGCGGGCACCAAGAGACCCAGTACTTC.